The sample holds a few counts of the clone carrying this TCR beta chain. The antigen remains unidentified. The data are from a study of Graves' ophthalmopathy and Graves' hyperthyroidism. The junction had 12 bases not matched to a gene; V was cut back by 7 bases and J by 3 bases. CDR3 length equals 17 residues. Germline CDR1 MNHEY, CDR2 SMNVEV (reference sequence). Included hyperthyroidism patients were aged 18 to 65 and newly diagnosed (under 2 months' duration). Beta-chain TCR CDR3 regions were amplified from RNA transcripts. An initial RT-PCR round employing HTBI primers preceded a second-round multiplex PCR. TCRdb fed the multiplex PCR reads into MiXCR, producing one record per CDR3 protein. The table records about 390,000 distinct CDR3 sequences, roughly a sixth of them present only once. Findings of the study overall: Blood contained most expanded thyroid clonotypes exceeding 0.001 frequency.

The sequenced material came from peripheral blood. The chain joins TRBV27 to TRBJ2-2; 9 positions match TRBD2. The receptor comes from an adult woman with stable Graves' hyperthyroidism. The CDR3 protein is CASTARVAGDYTGELFF. The CDR3 bases are TGTGCCAGCACTGCGAGGGTAGCGGGAGATTACACCGGGGAGCTGTTTTTT.